This record concerns one T cell receptor (beta chain) sequence. These data belong to a study of cytomegalovirus exposure and HLA in healthy donors. PCR amplification relied on 60 Vbeta primers (plus 13 Jbeta primers). Repertoires were generated with immunoSEQ multiplex PCR, while TCRdb's copy carries only in-frame clones and drops some. The table records some 150,000 clones, about 83% of them present only once. The sequence derives from a woman aged 25 to 39 in good health and CMV-seronegative. The sequencing input was PBMCs.

The CDR3 sequence is CASSTRSGSTDTQYF. CDR3 DNA sequence: TGTGCCAGTAGTACGCGATCCGGGAGCACAGATACGCAGTATTTT. The V and J genes are TRBV19 and TRBJ2-3; no clear D. Germline loops: CDR1 LNHDA, CDR2 SQIVND (reference sequence). CDR3 length: 15 amino acids. Trimming left V 4 bases short and J 0 bases short, with 11 bases between.